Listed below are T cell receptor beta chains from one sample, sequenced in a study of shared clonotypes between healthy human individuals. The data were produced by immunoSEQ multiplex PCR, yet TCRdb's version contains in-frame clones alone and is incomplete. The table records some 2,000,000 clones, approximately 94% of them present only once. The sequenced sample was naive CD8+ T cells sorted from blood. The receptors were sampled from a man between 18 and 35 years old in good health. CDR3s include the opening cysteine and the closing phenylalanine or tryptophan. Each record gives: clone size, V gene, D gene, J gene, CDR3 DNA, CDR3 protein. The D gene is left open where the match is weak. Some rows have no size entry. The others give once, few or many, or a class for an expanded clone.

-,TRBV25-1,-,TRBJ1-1,TGTGCCAGCAGTAGTCACTCCCGTCAAGCTTTCTTT,CASSSHSRQAFF
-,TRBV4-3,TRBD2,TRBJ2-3,TGCGCCAGCAGCCCCGGGACTAGCGGCAGCACAGATACGCAGTATTTT,CASSPGTSGSTDTQYF
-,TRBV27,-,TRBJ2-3,TGTGCCAGCGCCACTTTGGACAGCATATTACGGTCTAGCACAGATACGCAGTATTTT,CASATLDSILRSSTDTQYF
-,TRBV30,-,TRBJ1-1,TGTGCCTGGGGGCTCGGGCCCGGACCGAACACTGAAGCTTTCTTT,CAWGLGPGPNTEAFF
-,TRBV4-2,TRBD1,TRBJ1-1,TGTGCCAGCAGCCAAGAAGGGCAGGGGGCGGGTCCGAACACTGAAGCTTTCTTT,CASSQEGQGAGPNTEAFF
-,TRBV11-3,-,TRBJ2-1,TGTGCCAGCAGCTTTTCCGGAGGGACTGGGGAGCAGTTCTTC,CASSFSGGTGEQFF
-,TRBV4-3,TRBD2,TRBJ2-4,TGCGCCAGCAGCCAGGGAGCGGGAGAAGCCAAAAACATTCAGTACTTC,CASSQGAGEAKNIQYF
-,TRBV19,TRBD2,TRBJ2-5,TGTGCCAGTAGTATAGGGCGACTAGCGGGGGGCCAGGAGACCCAGTACTTC,CASSIGRLAGGQETQYF
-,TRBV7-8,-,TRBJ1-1,TGTGCCAGCAGCCCAGACAGGACCTGGGGCACTGAAGCTTTCTTT,CASSPDRTWGTEAFF
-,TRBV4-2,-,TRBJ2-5,TGTGCCAGCAGCCAAGATGAGGGGGAAGGGGGGACCCAGTACTTC,CASSQDEGEGGTQYF
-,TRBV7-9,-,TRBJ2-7,TGTGCCAGCAGCTTAGGGGAGACTGAAGCCTACGAGCAGTACTTC,CASSLGETEAYEQYF
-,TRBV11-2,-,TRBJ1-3,TGTGCCAGCAGCTTAGTTCGAGAAACCATATATTTT,CASSLVRETIYF
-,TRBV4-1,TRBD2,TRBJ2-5,TGCGCCAGCAGCCAAGACGGGGTAGCGGGGATTCAAGAGACCCAGTACTTC,CASSQDGVAGIQETQYF
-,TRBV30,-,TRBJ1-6,TGTGCCTGGAGTGGTCAGTTTAATTCACCCCTCCACTTT,CAWSGQFNSPLHF
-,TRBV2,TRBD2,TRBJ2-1,TGTGCCAGCAGAGTGACTAGCGGGTACTCCTACAATGAGCAGTTCTTC,CASRVTSGYSYNEQFF
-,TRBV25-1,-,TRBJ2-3,TGTGCCAGCAGCAGGGTGGTGGGGACAGATACGCAGTATTTT,CASSRVVGTDTQYF
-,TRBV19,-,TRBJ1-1,TGTGCCAGTAGTCCCCCACGGGGCACAGAGAACACTGAAGCTTTCTTT,CASSPPRGTENTEAFF
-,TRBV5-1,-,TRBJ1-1,TGCGCCAGCAGCTTGGGACCAGGGGTAGTCGGGGCGAACACTGAAGCTTTCTTT,CASSLGPGVVGANTEAFF
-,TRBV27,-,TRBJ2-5,TGTGCCAGCAACCCCCTAGGTGGGCAGCAAGAGACCCAGTACTTC,CASNPLGGQQETQYF
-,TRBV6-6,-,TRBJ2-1,TGTGCCAGCAGTTACGAGGAGGGGGTAGTAAATGAGCAGTTCTTC,CASSYEEGVVNEQFF
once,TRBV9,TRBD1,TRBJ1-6,TGTGCCAGCAGCGTAGGCGGGACAGCTAATTCACCCCTCCACTTT,CASSVGGTANSPLHF
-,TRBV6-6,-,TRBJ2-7,TGTGCCAGCAGTTACCCAAAAAACGGACCCTTCTACGAGCAGTACTTC,CASSYPKNGPFYEQYF
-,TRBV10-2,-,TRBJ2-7,TGCGCCAGCAGTGACCCAGCCTACGAGCAGTACTTC,CASSDPAYEQYF
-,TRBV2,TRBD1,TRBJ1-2,TGTGCCACACAAAAGCCGGGACAGGCGGCCCCTTATGGCTACACCTTC,CATQKPGQAAPYGYTF
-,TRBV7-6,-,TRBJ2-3,TGTGCCAGCAGCTCTGGTGGGGGGGCACCAGATACGCAGTATTTT,CASSSGGGAPDTQYF
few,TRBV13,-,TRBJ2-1,TGTGCCAGCAGCTTAGGGGTAAGTGAGCAGTTCTTC,CASSLGVSEQFF
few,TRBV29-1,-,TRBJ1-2,TGCAGCTCCGTGGACAGAGTCTATGGCTACACCTTC,CSSVDRVYGYTF
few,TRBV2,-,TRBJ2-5,TGTGCCAGCAGCCAGCGCAAGGGGACCCAGTACTTC,CASSQRKGTQYF
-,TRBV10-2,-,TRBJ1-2,TGCGCCAGCAGTGAGTCGGGTCAGGGGAACTATGGCTACACCTTC,CASSESGQGNYGYTF
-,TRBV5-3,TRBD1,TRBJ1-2,TGTGCCAGAAGCTTGGAGAATCGCACTCAGGGGGCGTCGCACTATGGCTACACCTTC,CARSLENRTQGASHYGYTF
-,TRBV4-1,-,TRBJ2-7,TGCGCCAGCAGCCAAGATAGAAACGAGCAGTACTTC,CASSQDRNEQYF
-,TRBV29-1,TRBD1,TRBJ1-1,TGCAGCGTTGTGGGACAGGGGACAGGGAAGAACACTGAAGCTTTCTTT,CSVVGQGTGKNTEAFF
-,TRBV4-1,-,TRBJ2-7,TGCGCCAGCAGCCGGACAGAATCCTACGAGCAGTACTTC,CASSRTESYEQYF
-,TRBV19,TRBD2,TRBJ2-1,TGTGCCAGTACCCCGGGGAGGGTTGGATACAATGAGCAGTTCTTC,CASTPGRVGYNEQFF
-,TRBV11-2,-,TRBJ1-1,TGTGCCAGCAGCTTGTCAGGTCTGAACACTGAAGCTTTCTTT,CASSLSGLNTEAFF
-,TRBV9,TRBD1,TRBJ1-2,TGTGCCAGCAGCGTTCGGACAGGGGATTATGGCTACACCTTC,CASSVRTGDYGYTF
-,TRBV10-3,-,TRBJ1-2,TGTGCCATCATCCCGGACTTAACGGGGAAGGGCTACACCTTC,CAIIPDLTGKGYTF
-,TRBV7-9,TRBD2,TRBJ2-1,TGTGCCAGCAGCTTACCAGCGGGAGTTAGTCCGTTTAATGAGCAGTTCTTC,CASSLPAGVSPFNEQFF
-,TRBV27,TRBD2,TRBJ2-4,TGTGCCAGCACCATCCGCGGGGGGATAGACATTCAGTACTTC,CASTIRGGIDIQYF
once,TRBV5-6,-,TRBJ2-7,TGTGCCAGCAGCTTGCCCCGCATGGACAGCTACGAGCAGTACTTC,CASSLPRMDSYEQYF
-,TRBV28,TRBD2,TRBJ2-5,TGTGCCAGCAGTCCCGTGGCGGGGGGCTACGAAGAGACCCAGTACTTC,CASSPVAGGYEETQYF
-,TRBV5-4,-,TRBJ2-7,TGTGCCAGCAGGGTTCGAGGGGGGGATATCGGCGAGCAGTACTTC,CASRVRGGDIGEQYF
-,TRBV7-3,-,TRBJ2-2,TGTGCCAGCAGCCCCGGGGACTACACCGGGGAGCTGTTTTTT,CASSPGDYTGELFF
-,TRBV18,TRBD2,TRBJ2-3,TGTGCCAGCTCACCACCAGAGGAGGGGCAGCGGGGGGACACAGATACGCAGTATTTT,CASSPPEEGQRGDTDTQYF
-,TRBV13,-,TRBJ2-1,TGTGCCAGCAGCGAGGTTGTGCGTGGGGGCAATGAGCAGTTCTTC,CASSEVVRGGNEQFF
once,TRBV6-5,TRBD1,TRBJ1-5,TGTGCCAGCAGTTGGGGACAGGGCAGCAATCAGCCCCAGCATTTT,CASSWGQGSNQPQHF
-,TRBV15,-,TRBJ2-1,TGTGCCACCAGCAGAGATGGGGGACATTGGGCCACGTCGGGCTCCTACAATGAGCAGTTCTTC,CATSRDGGHWATSGSYNEQFF
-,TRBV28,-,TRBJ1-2,TGTGCCAGCAGTTTAGACAGTATCGACTATGGGGGCTACACCTTC,CASSLDSIDYGGYTF
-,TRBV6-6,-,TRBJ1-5,TGTGCCAGCAGTTCCATGGGGGGACTCCGGCAGCCCCAGCATTTT,CASSSMGGLRQPQHF
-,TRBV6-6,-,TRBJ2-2,TGTGCCAGCAGTTACCAGATAACGAACACCGGGGAGCTGTTTTTT,CASSYQITNTGELFF
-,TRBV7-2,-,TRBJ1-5,TGTGCCAGCAGCTTAAACAGACCGGGACAACTTCCTCAGCCCCAGCATTTT,CASSLNRPGQLPQPQHF
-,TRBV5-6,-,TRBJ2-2,TGTGCCAGCAGCCCAATCAACACCGGGGAGCTGTTTTTT,CASSPINTGELFF
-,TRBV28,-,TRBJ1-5,TGTGCCAGCAGACCAAAATGGGGGATAAAGGGCAATCAGCCCCAGCATTTT,CASRPKWGIKGNQPQHF
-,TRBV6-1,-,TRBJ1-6,TGTGCCAGCAGTGAAGGGCGGGAGCTCGTGATTTCACCCCTCCACTTT,CASSEGRELVISPLHF
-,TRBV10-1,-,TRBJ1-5,TGCGCCAGCAAAGGAGGCGATAGCAATCAGCCCCAGCATTTT,CASKGGDSNQPQHF